The 2 T cell receptor beta chains below were found in one sample sequenced in a study of regulatory T cells in long-lasting Graves disease. The time point: persistent/refractory GD, antithyroid drugs over 5 years with positive TRAb. TCR sequences were obtained from RNA taken from PBMCs. Arm-PCR of CDR3 regions and iRepertoire HTBI primers were used to build TCR beta libraries. TCRdb recomputed calls from the multiplex PCR reads with MiXCR, one row per CDR3 protein. The table records roughly 450,000 distinct CDR3 sequences, less than 25% of them present only once. The source was peripheral blood mononuclear cells (PBMCs), collected when the disease was refractory, from a patient treated with antithyroid drugs. These TCRs come from a female donor with Graves disease.

This clonotype was seen ten or more times. The V gene is TRBV28, the J gene TRBJ2-7; 7 positions match TRBD1. Germline CDR1 MDHEN, CDR2 SYDVKM. This CDR3 comprises 13 residues. Trimming at V came to 5 bases and at J to 3 bases, leaving 4 bases not matched to a gene. The CDR3 region has the DNA TGTGCCAGCAGTAATACAGGGGTCTACGAGCAGTACTTC. Encoded protein: CASSNTGVYEQYF.

There are a few counts of this clonotype. This chain connects TRBV6-1 to TRBJ1-5; no reliable D call. The CDR3 consists of 14 residues. The germline CDR1 and CDR2 sequences are MNHNS and SASEGT. Between the trimmed V and J ends, which lost 6 bases and 6 bases, there was a span of 15 bases. The CDR3 loop reads CASRSGGPSQPQHF. CDR3 in DNA: TGTGCCAGCAGATCGGGAGGGCCAAGTCAGCCCCAGCATTTT.